These 22 T cell receptor beta chains were sequenced from one sample in a study of blood T cell repertoires in COVID-19 (dated by TCRdb to 2018 to 2020). Libraries were constructed by the immunoSEQ multiplex PCR assay. The clones in this table, taken by TCRdb from immuneACCESS, are in-frame only. Not every clone is retained; where verified, under half of the shortfall comes from an unresolved V gene, and the cause of the rest is unknown. The sample table lists about 320,000 clones, around 80% of them with a count of one. The ten largest clones capture approximately 1.3% of the sample. The sequenced sample consisted of peripheral blood. These receptors were taken from a woman in her fifties or sixties with acute or convalescent COVID-19.

The chain carries TRBV7-6 and TRBJ1-1; 11 bases are a match to TRBD1. This CDR3 comprises 13 residues. CDR1 is SGHVS, CDR2 FNYEAQ, per germline. With V trimmed by 4 bases and J by 6 bases, 1 base remained unmatched. CDR3 sequence reads: CASSWGQGAEAFF. In nucleotides, the CDR3 is TGTGCCAGCAGCTGGGGACAGGGGGCTGAAGCTTTCTTT. Full variable domain (outside the CDR3, taken from reference TRBV7-6 and TRBJ1-1): GAGVSQSPRYKVTKRGQDVALRCDPISGHVSLYWYRQALGQGPEFLTYFNYEAQQDKSGLPNDRFSAERPEGSISTLTIQRTEQRDSAMYRCASSWGQGAEAFFGQGTRLTVV.

V is TRBV7-2 and J is TRBJ1-2, with TRBD1 identical over 8 bases. Losses at the gene ends were 5 bases for V and 8 bases for J; bases not matched to a gene: 10. This CDR3 has 14 amino acids. The V gene's germline CDR1 is SGHTA and CDR2 FQGNSA. CDR3 region: CASSARQGSVGYTF. CDR3 bases: TGTGCCAGCAGCGCCCGACAGGGGTCGGTGGGCTACACCTTC.

V is TRBV6-5 and J is TRBJ1-5, with D possibly TRBD1 on 6 matching bases. Germline-derived CDR1 and CDR2 are MNHEY and SVGAGI. The CDR3 is 15 amino acids. Trimming removed 7 bases at V and 1 base at J, with 14 bases between. In DNA, the CDR3 is TGTGCCAGCAACAACGCAGGGGTGAGCAATCAGCCCCAGCATTTT. Translated, it gives CASNNAGVSNQPQHF.

The chain combines TRBV7-9 with TRBJ1-1; D gene uncertain. Per the germline V gene, CDR1 is SEHNR and CDR2 is FQNEAQ (reference sequence). V lost 1 base, J lost 5 bases, and 14 bases lay in between. The CDR3 is 15 residues long. The CDR3 spells CASSLETRAWTEAFF. As DNA, the CDR3 is TGTGCCAGCAGCTTAGAGACGAGGGCGTGGACTGAAGCTTTCTTT.

The chain uses TRBV10-1 and TRBJ1-5; D perhaps matches TRBD1 (5 bases). The CDR3 sequence is 13 residues long. The V gene's germline CDR1 is WNHNN and CDR2 SYGVQD (reference sequence). Trimming stripped 10 bases from V and 4 bases from J, with 14 bases between. The CDR3 sequence is CANNWEGNQPQHF. In DNA, the CDR3 is TGCGCCAACAATTGGGAGGGGAATCAGCCCCAGCATTTT.

The chain employs TRBV30 and TRBJ1-3; D not certain. The CDR3 sequence is 12 residues long. Germline-derived CDR1 and CDR2 are GTSNPN and SVGIG (reference sequence). The V end lost 7 bases, the J end lost 0 bases, and 7 bases lay between the germline ends. The CDR3, as DNA: TGTGCCTTCGCGGGCTCTGGAAACACCATATATTTT. Translating gives CAFAGSGNTIYF.

This clone has at least ten counts. V is TRBV6-5 and J is TRBJ2-2; tentative D call: TRBD1 (6 bases). The CDR3 totals 12 residues. Germline V lookup: CDR1 MNHEY, CDR2 SVGAGI. With 7 bases removed from V and 6 bases from J, the gap between germline ends came to 9 bases. The CDR3 sequence is CASIGGSGELFF. The CDR3 nucleotides are TGTGCCAGCATAGGGGGATCCGGGGAGCTGTTTTTT.

This chain links TRBV7-9 with TRBJ1-2; 8 nucleotides agree with TRBD1. Trimming took 1 base from V and 4 from J; bases not matched to a gene: 2. This CDR3 contains 14 residues. Germline CDR1 SEHNR, CDR2 FQNEAQ (reference sequence). The DNA of the CDR3 is TGTGCCAGCAGCTTAGGACAGGGGATCTATGGCTACACCTTC. This gives the protein CASSLGQGIYGYTF.

V gene TRBV6-2 or TRBV6-3 combines with J gene TRBJ2-7; 12 bases are a match to TRBD2. Germline V gene data show CDR1 as MNHEY and CDR2 as SVGEGT. The V segment lost 4 bases and the J segment 5 bases; nucleotides outside the gene matches: 9. The CDR3 is 16 amino acids. CDR3 sequence (DNA): TGTGCCAGCAGTTGGTGGCCTAGCGGGAGGGCGAACGAGCAGTACTTC. Translating it yields CASSWWPSGRANEQYF.

The chain links TRBV30 to TRBJ2-1; TRBD2 matches at 9 bases. J was trimmed by 8 bases and V by 4 bases; bases with no gene match: 12. From germline, CDR1 is GTSNPN and CDR2 SVGIG (reference sequence). This CDR3 comprises 15 residues. The CDR3: CAWTKGLAGQDEQFF. As DNA, the CDR3 is TGTGCCTGGACTAAGGGGCTAGCGGGGCAGGATGAGCAGTTCTTC.

The chain combines TRBV4-2 with TRBJ2-3; no reliable D call. Germline CDR1 and CDR2: LGHNA and YNFKEQ. Trimming pared 2 bases from V and 0 bases from J, leaving 6 bases between. The CDR3 spans 14 residues. CDR3 nucleotide sequence: TGTGCCAGCAGCCAAAGCCGGAGCACAGATACGCAGTATTTT. It translates to CASSQSRSTDTQYF.

The chain has TRBV12-1 and TRBJ1-5; the D segment call TRBD1 is taken from the table without a DNA check. TRBV12-1 is a recognized pseudogene. This CDR3 has 16 amino acids. CDR3 nucleotides: TGTGCCAGCAGCTTTGAAAGGGGTGGGAGCAATCAGCCCCAGCATTTT. This gives the protein CASSFERGGSNQPQHF.

The rearrangement links TRBV5-6 to TRBJ2-5; maybe TRBD2 (5 bases). V lost 4 bases to trimming and J lost 5 bases, with 12 bases between them. CDR3 length equals 13 residues. Looked up from germline, CDR1 is SGHDT and CDR2 is YYEEEE. CDR3 in amino acids: CASSQDSTETQYF. In DNA form, the CDR3 reads TGTGCCAGCAGCCAGGACTCGACGGAGACCCAGTACTTC.

The rearrangement joins TRBV27 to TRBJ1-2; TRBD1 might be the D (5 bases). Germline V gives CDR1 MNHEY, CDR2 SMNVEV (reference sequence). V lost 5 bases to trimming and J lost 5 bases, with 15 bases between them. The CDR3 extends over 14 amino acids. CDR3 residues: CASSPGLRGYGYTF. The DNA for the CDR3 is TGTGCCAGCAGTCCGGGACTCCGAGGGTATGGCTACACCTTC.

The chain combines TRBV27 with TRBJ2-7; TRBD2 matches at 9 bases. The CDR3 extends over 15 amino acids. Germline V lookup: CDR1 MNHEY, CDR2 SMNVEV (reference sequence). Germline trimming cut 2 bases from V and 4 bases from J; bases unmatched to any gene: 6. CDR3: CASSLLREGWYEQYF. In nucleotides, the CDR3 is TGTGCCAGCAGTTTACTGCGGGAGGGCTGGTACGAGCAGTACTTC.

The V and J genes are TRBV5-4 and TRBJ2-5; TRBD2 matches at 10 bases. The CDR3 extends over 16 amino acids. Losses at the gene ends were 3 bases for V and 2 bases for J; bases not matched to a gene: 7. Germline V lookup: CDR1 SGHNT, CDR2 YYREEE (reference sequence). The CDR3 loop is CASSSKRGGHQETQYF. The CDR3 nucleotides read TGTGCCAGCAGCTCGAAGCGGGGGGGGCATCAAGAGACCCAGTACTTC.

The genes are TRBV12-3 or TRBV12-4 and TRBJ2-7, with D possibly TRBD2 on 5 matching bases. The CDR3 is made up of 12 amino acids. Trimming pared 2 bases from V and 5 bases from J, leaving 7 bases between. CDR3 DNA sequence: TGTGCCAGCAGTTTAAGAGGGAACGAGCAGTACTTC. As protein: CASSLRGNEQYF.

The genes are TRBV29-1 and TRBJ1-2; 7 nucleotides agree with TRBD1. Losses at the gene ends were 6 bases for V and 5 bases for J; bases not matched to a gene: 12. The CDR3 consists of 14 residues. Per germline, CDR1 SQVTM and CDR2 ANQGSEA. The CDR3 protein is CSVGRDSPFYGYTF. The CDR3 nucleotides are TGCAGCGTCGGCCGGGACAGTCCATTTTATGGCTACACCTTC. The full variable domain, with the rest looked up from reference TRBV29-1 and TRBJ1-2, is SAVISQKPSRDICQRGTSLTIQCQVDSQVTMMFWYRQQPGQSLTLIATANQGSEATYESGFVIDKFPISRPNLTFSTLTVSNMSPEDSSIYLCSVGRDSPFYGYTFGSGTRLTVV.

The V and J genes are TRBV18 and TRBJ1-1, with TRBD1 matching over 8 bases. The CDR3 covers 15 residues. In germline, CDR1 is KGHSH, CDR2 LQKENI. Trimming at V came to 5 bases and at J to 0 bases, leaving 5 bases not matched to a gene. CDR3 in amino acids: CASSSGQELNTEAFF. CDR3 in DNA: TGTGCCAGCTCATCGGGACAGGAATTGAACACTGAAGCTTTCTTT.

The chain is built from TRBV15 and TRBJ2-3; 10 bases line up with TRBD2. This CDR3 comprises 13 residues. The J segment lost 2 bases and the V segment lost 11 bases, leaving 4 bases of the junction unmatched. Germline lookup yields CDR1 LNHNV and CDR2 YYDKDF (reference sequence). The CDR3 loop is CAVSGGFTDTQYF. Written as DNA, the CDR3 is TGTGCCGTTAGCGGGGGGTTCACAGATACGCAGTATTTT. The full variable domain, with the rest looked up from reference TRBV15 and TRBJ2-3, is DAMVIQNPRYQVTQFGKPVTLSCSQTLNHNVMYWYQQKSSQAPKLLFHYYDKDFNNEADTPDNFQSRRPNTSFCFLDIRSPGLGDTAMYLCAVSGGFTDTQYFGPGTRLTVL.

This chain links TRBV30 with TRBJ1-2, with a possible D match to TRBD1 (5 bases). Looked up from germline, CDR1 is GTSNPN and CDR2 is SVGIG (reference sequence). The CDR3 runs to 16 residues. V lost 0 bases, J lost 1 base, and 15 bases lay in between. For the CDR3, the DNA is TGTGCCTGGAGTGTACGTGGACACTCCTTTAACTATGGCTACACCTTC. This encodes CAWSVRGHSFNYGYTF.

J is TRBJ2-1 and V is TRBV14, with D perhaps TRBD2 (6 bases). With 3 bases removed from V and 8 bases from J, the gap between germline ends came to 23 bases. The CDR3 covers 17 residues. Germline values: CDR1 SGHDN, CDR2 FVKESK. In DNA form, the CDR3 reads TGTGCCAGCAGCCACCCCCTGGGGGGTGGAGTATCAGATGAGCAGTTCTTC. This translates into CASSHPLGGGVSDEQFF.